The source of this T cell receptor beta chain is a study of tumor and adjacent non-tumor tissue in lung cancer. For the study at large: Approximately 4.2 million productive TCRbeta reads were obtained per sample on average.

CDR3 size: 14 residues. V was clipped by 4 bases and J by 8 bases; unmatched bases: 5. Germline loops: CDR1 LNHDA, CDR2 SQIVND (reference sequence). No cell sorting was done before RNA was extracted from the tissue. This non-tumor lung sample came from over 3 cm beyond the tumor edge. The library came from three nested PCR rounds adapted from ARM-PCR protocols. In TCRdb, the multiplex PCR reads were re-called with MiXCR into one record per CDR3 protein. The data hold over 100,000 distinct CDR3 sequences, with 60% to 80% observed a single time. In this sample, this clonotype turned up once. Sequenced input: distant non-tumor lung tissue. The TCR comes from a man in his sixties with non-small cell lung cancer. The gene calls are TRBV19 and TRBJ1-6, with 7 bases that match TRBD1. The CDR3 reads CASSTDREDSPLHF. The CDR3 nucleotides read TGTGCCAGTAGTACAGACAGGGAGGATTCACCCCTCCACTTT.